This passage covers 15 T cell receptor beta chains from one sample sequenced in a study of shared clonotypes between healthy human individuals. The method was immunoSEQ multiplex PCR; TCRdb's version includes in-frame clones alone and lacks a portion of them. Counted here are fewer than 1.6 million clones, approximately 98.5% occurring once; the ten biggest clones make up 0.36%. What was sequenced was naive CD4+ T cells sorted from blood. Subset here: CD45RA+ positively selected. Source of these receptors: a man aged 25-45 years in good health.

The CDR3 DNA is TGCGCCAGCAGCCAAGATAGCCCAGATACGCAGTATTTT. Translation gives CASSQDSPDTQYF. The genes are TRBV4-3 and TRBJ2-3; no firm D call. With 0 bases removed from V and 4 bases from J, the gap between germline ends came to 5 bases. Germline assignment: CDR1 LGHNA and CDR2 YSLEER. CDR3 length: 13 residues.

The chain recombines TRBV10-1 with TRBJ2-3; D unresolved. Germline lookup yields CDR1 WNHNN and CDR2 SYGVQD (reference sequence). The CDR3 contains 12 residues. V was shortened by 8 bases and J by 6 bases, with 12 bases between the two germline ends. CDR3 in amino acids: CASGKGVDTQYF. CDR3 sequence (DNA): TGCGCCAGCGGTAAGGGTGTGGATACGCAGTATTTT.

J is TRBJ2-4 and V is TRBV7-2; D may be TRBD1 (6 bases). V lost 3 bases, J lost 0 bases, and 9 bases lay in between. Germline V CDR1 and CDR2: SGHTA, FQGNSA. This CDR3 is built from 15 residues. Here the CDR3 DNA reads TGTGCCAGCAGCTTGACAGGACGAGCCAAAAACATTCAGTACTTC. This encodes CASSLTGRAKNIQYF. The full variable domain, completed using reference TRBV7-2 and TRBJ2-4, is GAGVSQSPSNKVTEKGKDVELRCDPISGHTALYWYRQSLGQGLEFLIYFQGNSAPDKSGLPSDRFSAERTGGSVSTLTIQRTQQEDSAVYLCASSLTGRAKNIQYFGAGTRLSVL.

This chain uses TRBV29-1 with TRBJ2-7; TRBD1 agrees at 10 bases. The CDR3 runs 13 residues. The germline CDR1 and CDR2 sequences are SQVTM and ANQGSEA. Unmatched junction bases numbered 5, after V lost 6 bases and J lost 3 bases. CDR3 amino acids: CSVQRDRGYEQYF. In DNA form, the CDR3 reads TGCAGCGTCCAAAGGGACAGGGGCTACGAGCAGTACTTC.

Here the CDR3 reads CASSLALGGNQPQHF. CDR3 nucleotides: TGTGCCAGCAGCTTAGCGCTCGGGGGTAATCAGCCCCAGCATTTT. The chain recombines TRBV7-9 with TRBJ1-5; tentatively, D is TRBD1 (5 bases). The CDR3 has 15 amino acids. The V end lost 0 bases, the J end lost 4 bases, and 10 bases lay between the germline ends. The germline gives CDR1 SEHNR, CDR2 FQNEAQ (reference sequence).

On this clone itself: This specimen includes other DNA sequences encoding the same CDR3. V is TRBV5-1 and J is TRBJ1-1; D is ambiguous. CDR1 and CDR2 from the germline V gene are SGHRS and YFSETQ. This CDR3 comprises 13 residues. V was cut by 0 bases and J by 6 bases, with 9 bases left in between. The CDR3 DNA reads TGCGCCAGCAGCTTGGGATCCGGTCCTGAAGCTTTCTTT. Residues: CASSLGSGPEAFF. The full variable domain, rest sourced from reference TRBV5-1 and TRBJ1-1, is KAGVTQTPRYLIKTRGQQVTLSCSPISGHRSVSWYQQTPGQGLQFLFEYFSETQRNKGNFPGRFSGRQFSNSRSEMNVSTLELGDSALYLCASSLGSGPEAFFGQGTRLTVV.

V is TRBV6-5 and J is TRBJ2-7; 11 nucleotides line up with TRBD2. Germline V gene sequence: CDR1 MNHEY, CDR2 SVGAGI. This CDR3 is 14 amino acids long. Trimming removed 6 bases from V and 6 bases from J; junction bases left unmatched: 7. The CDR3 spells CASRTSGSPLEQYF. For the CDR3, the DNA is TGTGCCAGCAGAACTAGCGGGAGCCCACTCGAGCAGTACTTC.

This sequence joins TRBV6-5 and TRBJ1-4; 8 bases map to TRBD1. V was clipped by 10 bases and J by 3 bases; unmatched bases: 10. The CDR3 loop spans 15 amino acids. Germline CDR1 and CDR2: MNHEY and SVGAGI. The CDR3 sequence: CATGPTGDPNEKLFF. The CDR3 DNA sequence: TGTGCCACCGGACCGACAGGGGACCCTAATGAAAAACTGTTTTTT.

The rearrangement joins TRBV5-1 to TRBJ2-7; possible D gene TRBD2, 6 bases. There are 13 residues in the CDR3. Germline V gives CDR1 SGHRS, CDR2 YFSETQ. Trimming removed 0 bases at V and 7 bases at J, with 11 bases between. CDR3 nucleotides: TGCGCCAGCAGCTTGGCGGGAGAGGGAGAGCAGTACTTC. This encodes CASSLAGEGEQYF.

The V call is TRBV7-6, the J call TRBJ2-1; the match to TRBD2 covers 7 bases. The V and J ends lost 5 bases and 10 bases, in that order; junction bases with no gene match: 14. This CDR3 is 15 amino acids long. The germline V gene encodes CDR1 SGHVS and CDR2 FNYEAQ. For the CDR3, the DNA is TGTGCCAGCAGCAACGACGGCGGGAGATTAAACGAGCAGTTCTTC. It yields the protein CASSNDGGRLNEQFF.

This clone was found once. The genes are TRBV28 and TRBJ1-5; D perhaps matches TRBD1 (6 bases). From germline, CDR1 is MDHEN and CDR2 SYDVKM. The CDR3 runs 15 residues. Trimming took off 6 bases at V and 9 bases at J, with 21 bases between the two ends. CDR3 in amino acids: CASRPLDRSGWPQHF. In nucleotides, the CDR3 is TGTGCCAGCAGGCCATTAGACAGGTCAGGGTGGCCCCAGCATTTT.

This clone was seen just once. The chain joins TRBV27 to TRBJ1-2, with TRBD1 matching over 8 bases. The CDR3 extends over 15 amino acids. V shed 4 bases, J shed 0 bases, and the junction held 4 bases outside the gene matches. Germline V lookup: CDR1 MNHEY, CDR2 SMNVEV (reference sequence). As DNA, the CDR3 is TGTGCCAGCAGTTCCATGGACAGGGCTAACTATGGCTACACCTTC. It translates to CASSSMDRANYGYTF.

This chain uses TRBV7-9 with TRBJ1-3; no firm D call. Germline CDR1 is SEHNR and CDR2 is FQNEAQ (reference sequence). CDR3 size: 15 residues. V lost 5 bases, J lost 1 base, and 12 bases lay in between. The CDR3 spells CASSETGSSGNTIYF. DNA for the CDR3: TGTGCCAGCAGCGAAACGGGGTCGTCTGGAAACACCATATATTTT.

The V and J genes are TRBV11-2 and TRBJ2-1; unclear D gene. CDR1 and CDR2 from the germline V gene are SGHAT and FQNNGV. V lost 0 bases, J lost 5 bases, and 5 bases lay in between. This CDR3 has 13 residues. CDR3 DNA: TGTGCCAGCAGCTTAGACTGGGACAATGAGCAGTTCTTC. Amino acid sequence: CASSLDWDNEQFF.

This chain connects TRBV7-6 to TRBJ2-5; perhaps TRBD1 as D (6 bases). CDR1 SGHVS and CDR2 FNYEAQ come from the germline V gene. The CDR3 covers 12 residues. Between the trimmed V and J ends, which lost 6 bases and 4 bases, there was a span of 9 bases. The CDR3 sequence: CASRSTGETQYF. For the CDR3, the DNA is TGTGCCAGCAGGTCGACAGGAGAGACCCAGTACTTC.